The source of this T cell receptor (beta chain) is a study of blood T cells in healthy people across ages. Findings and caveats of the study: Possibly, changes in expanded clonotypes were confounded because donor CMV status was unknown. Diversity figures based on one million T cells were deemed too low.

Concerning this clonotype: Its antigen is undetermined.

Per germline, CDR1 SQVTM and CDR2 ANQGSEA. V was clipped by 6 bases and J by 1 base, with 6 bases between them. The CDR3 contains 12 residues. Individuals who donated were healthy Caucasians from Russia aged roughly 6 to 90. Total RNA extracted from each sample amounted to at least 5 micrograms. PCR was performed a second time for about 7 to 11 cycles using a sample-barcoded 5' primer and a J-beta primer mix. TCRdb re-derived calls from the 5' RACE reads in MiXCR, one entry per CDR3 protein. Seen here are 1 million to 1.2 million distinct CDR3 sequences, 30% to 40% observed once, and the top ten hold 13%.

The rearrangement uses TRBV29-1 and TRBJ2-2; D call uncertain. The sample taken for sequencing was blood. This TCR came from a young man in good health. The DNA of the CDR3 is TGCAGCGTGTACGAGAACACCGGGGAGCTGTTTTTT. Amino acid sequence: CSVYENTGELFF.